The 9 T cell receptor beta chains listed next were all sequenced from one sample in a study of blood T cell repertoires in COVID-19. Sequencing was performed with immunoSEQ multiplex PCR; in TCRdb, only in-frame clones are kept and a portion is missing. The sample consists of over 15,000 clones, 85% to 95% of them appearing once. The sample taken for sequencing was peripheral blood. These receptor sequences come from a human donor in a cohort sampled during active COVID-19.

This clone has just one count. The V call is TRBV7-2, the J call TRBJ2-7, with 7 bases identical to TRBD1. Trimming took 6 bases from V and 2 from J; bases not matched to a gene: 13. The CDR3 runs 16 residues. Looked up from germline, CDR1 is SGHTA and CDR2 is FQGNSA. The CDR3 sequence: CASSFRTGAPPYEQYF. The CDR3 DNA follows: TGTGCCAGCAGTTTTCGAACAGGGGCCCCTCCCTACGAGCAGTACTTC.

The CDR3 spells CASSLGLNKGRGANVLTF. In DNA form, the CDR3 reads TGTGCCAGCAGCTTAGGGCTGAATAAGGGGCGCGGGGCCAACGTCCTGACTTTC. The V gene is TRBV7-9, the J gene TRBJ2-6, with D perhaps matching TRBD1 (5 bases). The CDR3 totals 18 residues. The germline CDR1 and CDR2 sequences are SEHNR and FQNEAQ (reference sequence). V was pared by 1 base and J by 4 bases, with 17 bases between.

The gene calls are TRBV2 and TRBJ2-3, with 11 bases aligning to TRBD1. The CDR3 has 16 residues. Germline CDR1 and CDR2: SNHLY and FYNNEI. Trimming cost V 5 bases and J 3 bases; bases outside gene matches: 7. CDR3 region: CASSLRRDRGTDTQYF. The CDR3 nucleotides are TGTGCCAGCAGTTTACGCCGGGACAGGGGGACAGATACGCAGTATTTT.

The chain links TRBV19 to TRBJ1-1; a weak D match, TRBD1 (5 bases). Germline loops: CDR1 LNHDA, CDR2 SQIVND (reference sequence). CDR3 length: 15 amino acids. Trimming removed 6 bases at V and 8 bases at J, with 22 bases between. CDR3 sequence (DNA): TGTGCCAGTAGGAAGGGAGGGTGGCAGGGCGGAGAAGCTTTCTTT. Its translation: CASRKGGWQGGEAFF.

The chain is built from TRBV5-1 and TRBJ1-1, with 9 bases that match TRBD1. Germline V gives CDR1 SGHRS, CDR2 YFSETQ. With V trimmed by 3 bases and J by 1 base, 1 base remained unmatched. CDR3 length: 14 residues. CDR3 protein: CASSSGQGNTEAFF. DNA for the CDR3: TGCGCCAGCAGCTCGGGACAGGGGAACACTGAAGCTTTCTTT.

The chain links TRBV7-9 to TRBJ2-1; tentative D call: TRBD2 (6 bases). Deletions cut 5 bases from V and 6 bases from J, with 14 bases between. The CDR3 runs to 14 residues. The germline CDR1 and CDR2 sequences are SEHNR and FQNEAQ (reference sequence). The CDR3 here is CASSLLGLSNEQFF. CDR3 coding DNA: TGTGCCAGCAGCCTCTTGGGACTGTCCAATGAGCAGTTCTTC.

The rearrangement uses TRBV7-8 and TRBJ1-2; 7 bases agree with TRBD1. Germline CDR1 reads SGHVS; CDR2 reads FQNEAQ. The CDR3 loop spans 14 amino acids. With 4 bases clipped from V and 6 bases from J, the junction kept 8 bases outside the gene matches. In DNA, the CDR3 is TGTGCCAGCAGCTCCCGACAGGGTCTAGATGGCTACACCTTC. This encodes CASSSRQGLDGYTF.

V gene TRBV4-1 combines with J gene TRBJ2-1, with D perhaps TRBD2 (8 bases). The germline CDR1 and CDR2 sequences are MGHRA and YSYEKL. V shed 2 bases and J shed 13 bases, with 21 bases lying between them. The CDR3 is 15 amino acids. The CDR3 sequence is CASSQPGGVAGFQFF. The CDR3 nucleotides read TGCGCCAGCAGCCAACCAGGGGGGGTAGCGGGGTTTCAGTTCTTC.

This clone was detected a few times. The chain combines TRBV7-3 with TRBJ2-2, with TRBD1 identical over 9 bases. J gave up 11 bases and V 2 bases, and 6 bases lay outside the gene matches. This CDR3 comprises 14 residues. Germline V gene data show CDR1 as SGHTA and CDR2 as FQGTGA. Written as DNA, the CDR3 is TGTGCCAGCAGCTTATGGACAGGGGAGGGAGAGCTGTTTTTT. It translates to CASSLWTGEGELFF.